This T cell receptor beta chain was retrieved from a study of T-cell memory formation after mild COVID-19. MiXCR, run by TCRdb on the 5' RACE reads, gives a single entry per CDR3 protein. The sample comprises about 130,000 distinct CDR3 sequences, approximately 25% of which are singletons, and roughly 25% rests with the top ten. This clonotype was detected a few times. J gave up 0 bases and V 5 bases, and 14 bases lay outside the gene matches. From germline, CDR1 is SGHDT and CDR2 YYEEEE. The CDR3 totals 18 residues. The source material was PBMCs or a T cell subset sorted from them (not recorded which). The clonotype was recovered from an adult woman who had mild COVID-19 (a few samples of this study predate the infection). Cell type and time point are not known. This chain joins TRBV5-6 and TRBJ2-1; 7 nucleotides line up with TRBD2. The CDR3 nucleotides read TGTGCCAGCAGTCCAACTAGCGCCCTAGGCAGCTCCTACAATGAGCAGTTCTTC. Its protein product is CASSPTSALGSSYNEQFF.